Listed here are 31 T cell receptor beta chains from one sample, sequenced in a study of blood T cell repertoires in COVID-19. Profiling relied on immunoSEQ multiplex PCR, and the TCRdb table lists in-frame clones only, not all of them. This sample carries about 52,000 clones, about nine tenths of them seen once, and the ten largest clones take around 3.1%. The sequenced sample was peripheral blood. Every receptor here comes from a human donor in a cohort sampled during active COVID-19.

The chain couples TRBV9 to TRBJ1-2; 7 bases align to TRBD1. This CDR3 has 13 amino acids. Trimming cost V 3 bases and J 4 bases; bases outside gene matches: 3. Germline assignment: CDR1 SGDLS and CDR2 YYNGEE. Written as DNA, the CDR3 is TGTGCCAGCAGCGCAGGGACAGCCTATGGCTACACCTTC. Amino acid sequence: CASSAGTAYGYTF. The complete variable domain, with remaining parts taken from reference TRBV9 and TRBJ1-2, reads DSGVTQTPKHLITATGQRVTLRCSPRSGDLSVYWYQQSLDQGLQFLIQYYNGEERAKGNILERFSAQQFPDLHSELNLSSLELGDSALYFCASSAGTAYGYTFGSGTRLTVV.

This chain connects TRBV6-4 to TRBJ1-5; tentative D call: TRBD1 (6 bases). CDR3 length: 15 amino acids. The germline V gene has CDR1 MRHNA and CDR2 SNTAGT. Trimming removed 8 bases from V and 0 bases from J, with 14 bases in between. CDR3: CASRDIRDSNQPQHF. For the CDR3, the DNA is TGTGCCAGCCGGGACATCCGAGATAGCAATCAGCCCCAGCATTTT.

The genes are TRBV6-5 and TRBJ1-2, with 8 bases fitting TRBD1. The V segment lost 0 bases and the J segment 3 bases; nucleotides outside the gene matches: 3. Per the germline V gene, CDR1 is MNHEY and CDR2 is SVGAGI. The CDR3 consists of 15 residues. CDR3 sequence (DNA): TGTGCCAGCAGTTACTCCAGGGGGCTACACTATGGCTACACCTTC. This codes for CASSYSRGLHYGYTF.

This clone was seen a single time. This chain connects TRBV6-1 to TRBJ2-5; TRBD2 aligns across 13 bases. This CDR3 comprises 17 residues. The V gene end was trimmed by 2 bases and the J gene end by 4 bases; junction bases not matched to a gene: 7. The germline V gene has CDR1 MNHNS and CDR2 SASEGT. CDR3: CASSELRTSGSGETQYF. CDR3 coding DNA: TGTGCCAGCAGTGAACTGCGGACTAGCGGGAGTGGAGAGACCCAGTACTTC.

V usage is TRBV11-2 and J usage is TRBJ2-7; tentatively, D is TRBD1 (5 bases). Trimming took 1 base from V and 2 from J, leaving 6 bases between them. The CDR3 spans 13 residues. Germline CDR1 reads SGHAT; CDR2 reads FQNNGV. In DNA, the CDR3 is TGTGCCAGCAGCTTAGCACAGGCCTACGAGCAGTACTTC. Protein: CASSLAQAYEQYF. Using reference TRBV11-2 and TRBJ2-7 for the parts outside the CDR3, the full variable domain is EAGVAQSPRYKIIEKRQSVAFWCNPISGHATLYWYQQILGQGPKLLIQFQNNGVVDDSQLPKDRFSAERLKGVDSTLKIQPAKLEDSAVYLCASSLAQAYEQYFGPGTRLTVT.

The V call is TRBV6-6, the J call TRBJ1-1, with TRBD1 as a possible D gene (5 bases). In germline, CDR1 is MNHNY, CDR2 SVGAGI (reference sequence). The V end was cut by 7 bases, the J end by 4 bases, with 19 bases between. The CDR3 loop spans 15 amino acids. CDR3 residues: CASTSRQGGGTEAFF. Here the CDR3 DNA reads TGTGCCAGCACCAGTAGGCAGGGAGGCGGCACTGAAGCTTTCTTT.

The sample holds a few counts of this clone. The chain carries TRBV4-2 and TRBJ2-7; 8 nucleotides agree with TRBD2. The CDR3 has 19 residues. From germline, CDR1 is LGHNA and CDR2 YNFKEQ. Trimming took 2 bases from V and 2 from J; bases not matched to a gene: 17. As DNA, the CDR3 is TGTGCCAGCAGCCAAACACTAGGGCAGGCCGGGAGGGCCCCCTACGAGCAGTACTTC. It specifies CASSQTLGQAGRAPYEQYF.

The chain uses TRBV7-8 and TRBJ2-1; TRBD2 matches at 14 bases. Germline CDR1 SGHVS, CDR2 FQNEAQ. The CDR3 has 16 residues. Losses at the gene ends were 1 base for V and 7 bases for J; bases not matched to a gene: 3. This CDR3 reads CASSLEGLAGVNEQFF. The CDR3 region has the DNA TGTGCCAGCAGCTTAGAGGGACTAGCGGGAGTTAATGAGCAGTTCTTC. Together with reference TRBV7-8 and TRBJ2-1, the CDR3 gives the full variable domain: GAGVSQSPRYKVAKRGQDVALRCDPISGHVSLFWYQQALGQGPEFLTYFQNEAQLDKSGLPSDRFFAERPEGSVSTLKIQRTQQEDSAVYLCASSLEGLAGVNEQFFGPGTRLTVL.

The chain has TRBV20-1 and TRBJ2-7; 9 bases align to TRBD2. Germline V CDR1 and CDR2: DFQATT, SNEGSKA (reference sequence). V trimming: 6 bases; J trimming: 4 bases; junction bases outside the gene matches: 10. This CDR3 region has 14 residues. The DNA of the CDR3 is TGCAGTGCAAGTCCCGGACTAGCGTTATACGAGCAGTACTTC. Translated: CSASPGLALYEQYF.

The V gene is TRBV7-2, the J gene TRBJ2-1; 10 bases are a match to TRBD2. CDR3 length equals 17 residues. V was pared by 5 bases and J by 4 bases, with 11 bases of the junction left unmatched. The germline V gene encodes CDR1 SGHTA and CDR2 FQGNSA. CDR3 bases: TGTGCCAGCAGCCACCGCCGTTCTAGCGGGAGTTACAATGAGCAGTTCTTC. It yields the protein CASSHRRSSGSYNEQFF.

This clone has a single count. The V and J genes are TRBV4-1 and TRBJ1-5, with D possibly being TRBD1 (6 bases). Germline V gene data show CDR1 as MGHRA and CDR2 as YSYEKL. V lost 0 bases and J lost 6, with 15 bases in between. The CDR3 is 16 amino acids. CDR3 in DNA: TGCGCCAGCAGCCAAGAAGGGAGCGGGGGCCCTCAGCCCCAGCATTTT. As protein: CASSQEGSGGPQPQHF.

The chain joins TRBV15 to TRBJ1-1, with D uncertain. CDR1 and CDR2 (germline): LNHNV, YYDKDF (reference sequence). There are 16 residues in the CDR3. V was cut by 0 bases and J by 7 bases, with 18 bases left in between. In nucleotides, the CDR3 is TGTGCCACCAGCAGAGATTTGTCTAGGTCCTTGGGTGAAGCTTTCTTT. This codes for CATSRDLSRSLGEAFF.

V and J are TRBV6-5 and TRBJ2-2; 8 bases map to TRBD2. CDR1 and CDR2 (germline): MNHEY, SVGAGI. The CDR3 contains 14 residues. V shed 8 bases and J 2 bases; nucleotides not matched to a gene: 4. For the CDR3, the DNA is TGTGCCAGCGTAGCGGGAACTAACACCGGGGAGCTGTTTTTT. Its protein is CASVAGTNTGELFF.

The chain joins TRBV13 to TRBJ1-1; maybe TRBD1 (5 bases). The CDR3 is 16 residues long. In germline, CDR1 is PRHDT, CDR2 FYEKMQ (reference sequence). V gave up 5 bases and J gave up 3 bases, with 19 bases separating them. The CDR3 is CASSPGWAGYDTEAFF. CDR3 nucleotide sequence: TGTGCCAGCAGCCCAGGTTGGGCAGGGTATGACACTGAAGCTTTCTTT.

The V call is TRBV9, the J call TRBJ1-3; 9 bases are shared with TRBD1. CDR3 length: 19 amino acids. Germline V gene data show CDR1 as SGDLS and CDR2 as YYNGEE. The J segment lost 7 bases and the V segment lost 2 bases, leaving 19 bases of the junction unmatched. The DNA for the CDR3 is TGTGCCAGCAGCGTGGATCTCGGGACAGGGCCCCGTGCTGCGAACACCATATATTTT. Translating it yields CASSVDLGTGPRAANTIYF. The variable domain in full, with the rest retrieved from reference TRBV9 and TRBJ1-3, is DSGVTQTPKHLITATGQRVTLRCSPRSGDLSVYWYQQSLDQGLQFLIQYYNGEERAKGNILERFSAQQFPDLHSELNLSSLELGDSALYFCASSVDLGTGPRAANTIYFGEGSWLTVV.

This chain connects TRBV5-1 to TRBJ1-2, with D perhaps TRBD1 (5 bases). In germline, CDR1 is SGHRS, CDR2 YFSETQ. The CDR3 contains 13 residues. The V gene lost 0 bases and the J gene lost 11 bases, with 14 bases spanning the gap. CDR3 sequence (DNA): TGCGCCAGCAGCTTGGGTGGAGCAGGGCTTTACACCTTC. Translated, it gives CASSLGGAGLYTF.

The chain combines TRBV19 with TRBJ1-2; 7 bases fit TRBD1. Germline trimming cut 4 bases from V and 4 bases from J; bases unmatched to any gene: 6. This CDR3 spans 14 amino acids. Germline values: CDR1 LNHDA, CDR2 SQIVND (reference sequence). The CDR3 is CASSTKEGAYGYTF. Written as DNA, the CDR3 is TGTGCCAGTAGTACCAAGGAGGGGGCCTATGGCTACACCTTC.

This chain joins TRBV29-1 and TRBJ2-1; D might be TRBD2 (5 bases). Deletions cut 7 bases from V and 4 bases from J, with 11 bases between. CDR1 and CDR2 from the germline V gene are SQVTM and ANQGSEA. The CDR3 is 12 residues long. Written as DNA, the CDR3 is TGCAGCGCCGGAGGCCGTTACAATGAGCAGTTCTTC. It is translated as CSAGGRYNEQFF.

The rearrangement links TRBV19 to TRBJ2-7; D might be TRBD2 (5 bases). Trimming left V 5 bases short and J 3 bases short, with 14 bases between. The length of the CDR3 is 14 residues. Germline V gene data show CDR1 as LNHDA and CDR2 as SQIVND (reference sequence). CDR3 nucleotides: TGTGCCAGTAGTGGGCAAGCGGCATTCTACGAGCAGTACTTC. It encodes CASSGQAAFYEQYF.

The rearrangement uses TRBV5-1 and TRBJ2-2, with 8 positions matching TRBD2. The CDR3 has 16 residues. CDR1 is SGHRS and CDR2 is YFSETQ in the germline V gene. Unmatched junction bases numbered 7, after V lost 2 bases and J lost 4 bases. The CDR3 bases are TGCGCCAGCAGCTTTGGCAGCGGGAGTATCACCGGGGAGCTGTTTTTT. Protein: CASSFGSGSITGELFF.

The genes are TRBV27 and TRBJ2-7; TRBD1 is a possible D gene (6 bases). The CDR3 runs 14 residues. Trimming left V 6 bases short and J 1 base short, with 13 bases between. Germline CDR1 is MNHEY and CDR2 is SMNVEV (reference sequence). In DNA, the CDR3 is TGTGCCAGCAGGTCCGGGACACATTCCTACGAGCAGTACTTC. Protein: CASRSGTHSYEQYF.

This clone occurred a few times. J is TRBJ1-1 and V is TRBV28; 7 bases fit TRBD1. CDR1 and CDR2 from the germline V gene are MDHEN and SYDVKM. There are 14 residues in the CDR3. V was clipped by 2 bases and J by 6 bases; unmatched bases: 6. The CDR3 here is CASSLVDRVSEAFF. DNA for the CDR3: TGTGCCAGCAGTTTAGTTGACAGGGTCTCTGAAGCTTTCTTT.

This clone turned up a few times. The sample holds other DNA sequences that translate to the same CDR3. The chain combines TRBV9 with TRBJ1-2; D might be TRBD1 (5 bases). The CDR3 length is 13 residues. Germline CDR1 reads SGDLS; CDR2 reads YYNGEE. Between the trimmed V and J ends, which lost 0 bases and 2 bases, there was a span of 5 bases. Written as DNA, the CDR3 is TGTGCCAGCAGCGTAGACAGGAACTATGGCTACACCTTC. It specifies CASSVDRNYGYTF.

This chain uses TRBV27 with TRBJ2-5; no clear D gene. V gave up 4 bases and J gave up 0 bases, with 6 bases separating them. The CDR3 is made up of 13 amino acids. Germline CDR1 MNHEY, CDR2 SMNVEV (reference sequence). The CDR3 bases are TGTGCCAGCAGTTCCCGGTACCAAGAGACCCAGTACTTC. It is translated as CASSSRYQETQYF.

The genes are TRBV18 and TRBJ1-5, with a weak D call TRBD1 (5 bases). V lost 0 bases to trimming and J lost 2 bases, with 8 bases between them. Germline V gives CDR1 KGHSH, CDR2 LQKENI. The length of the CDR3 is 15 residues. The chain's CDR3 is CASSPPEGGNQPQHF. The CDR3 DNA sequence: TGTGCCAGCTCACCACCGGAAGGGGGCAATCAGCCCCAGCATTTT. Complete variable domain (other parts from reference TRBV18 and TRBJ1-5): NAGVMQNPRHLVRRRGQEARLRCSPMKGHSHVYWYRQLPEEGLKFMVYLQKENIIDESGMPKERFSAEFPKEGPSILRIQQVVRGDSAAYFCASSPPEGGNQPQHFGDGTRLSIL.

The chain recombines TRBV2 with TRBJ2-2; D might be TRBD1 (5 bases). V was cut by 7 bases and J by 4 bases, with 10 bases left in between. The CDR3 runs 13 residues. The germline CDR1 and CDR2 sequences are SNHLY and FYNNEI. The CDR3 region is CASTLRGTGELFF. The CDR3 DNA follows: TGTGCCAGCACTTTAAGGGGCACCGGGGAGCTGTTTTTT.

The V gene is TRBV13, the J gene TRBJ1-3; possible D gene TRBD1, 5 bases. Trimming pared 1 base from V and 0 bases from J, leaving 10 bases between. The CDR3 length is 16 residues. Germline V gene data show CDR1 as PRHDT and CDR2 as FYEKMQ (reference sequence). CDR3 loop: CASSLVGASSGNTIYF. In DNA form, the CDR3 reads TGTGCCAGCAGCTTAGTTGGGGCAAGCTCTGGAAACACCATATATTTT.

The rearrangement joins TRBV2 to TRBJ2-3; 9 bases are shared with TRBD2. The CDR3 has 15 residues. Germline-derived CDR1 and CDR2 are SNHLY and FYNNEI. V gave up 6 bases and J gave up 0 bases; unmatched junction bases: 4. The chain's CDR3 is CASRRLAESTDTQYF. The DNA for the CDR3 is TGTGCCAGCAGGAGACTAGCGGAAAGCACAGATACGCAGTATTTT.

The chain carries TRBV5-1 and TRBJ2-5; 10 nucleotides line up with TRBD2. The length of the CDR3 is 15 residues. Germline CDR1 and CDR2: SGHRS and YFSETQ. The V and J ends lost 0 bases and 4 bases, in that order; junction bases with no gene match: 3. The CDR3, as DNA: TGCGCCAGCAGCTTGGGTCTAGCGGGAGTAGAGACCCAGTACTTC. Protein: CASSLGLAGVETQYF. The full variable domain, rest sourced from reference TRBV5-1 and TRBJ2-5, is KAGVTQTPRYLIKTRGQQVTLSCSPISGHRSVSWYQQTPGQGLQFLFEYFSETQRNKGNFPGRFSGRQFSNSRSEMNVSTLELGDSALYLCASSLGLAGVETQYFGPGTRLLVL.

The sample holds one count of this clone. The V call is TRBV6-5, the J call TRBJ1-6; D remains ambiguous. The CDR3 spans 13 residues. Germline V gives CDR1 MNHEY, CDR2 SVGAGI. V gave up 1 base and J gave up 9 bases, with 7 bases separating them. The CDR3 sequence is CASSYFESSPLHF. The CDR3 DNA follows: TGTGCCAGCAGTTACTTTGAGAGTTCACCCCTCCACTTT.

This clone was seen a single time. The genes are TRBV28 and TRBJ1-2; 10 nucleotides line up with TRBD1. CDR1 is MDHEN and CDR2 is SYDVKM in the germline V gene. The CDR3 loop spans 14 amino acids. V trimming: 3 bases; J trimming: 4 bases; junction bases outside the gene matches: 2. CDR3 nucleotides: TGTGCCAGCAGTTTGACAGGGGGCGCCTATGGCTACACCTTC. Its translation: CASSLTGGAYGYTF.